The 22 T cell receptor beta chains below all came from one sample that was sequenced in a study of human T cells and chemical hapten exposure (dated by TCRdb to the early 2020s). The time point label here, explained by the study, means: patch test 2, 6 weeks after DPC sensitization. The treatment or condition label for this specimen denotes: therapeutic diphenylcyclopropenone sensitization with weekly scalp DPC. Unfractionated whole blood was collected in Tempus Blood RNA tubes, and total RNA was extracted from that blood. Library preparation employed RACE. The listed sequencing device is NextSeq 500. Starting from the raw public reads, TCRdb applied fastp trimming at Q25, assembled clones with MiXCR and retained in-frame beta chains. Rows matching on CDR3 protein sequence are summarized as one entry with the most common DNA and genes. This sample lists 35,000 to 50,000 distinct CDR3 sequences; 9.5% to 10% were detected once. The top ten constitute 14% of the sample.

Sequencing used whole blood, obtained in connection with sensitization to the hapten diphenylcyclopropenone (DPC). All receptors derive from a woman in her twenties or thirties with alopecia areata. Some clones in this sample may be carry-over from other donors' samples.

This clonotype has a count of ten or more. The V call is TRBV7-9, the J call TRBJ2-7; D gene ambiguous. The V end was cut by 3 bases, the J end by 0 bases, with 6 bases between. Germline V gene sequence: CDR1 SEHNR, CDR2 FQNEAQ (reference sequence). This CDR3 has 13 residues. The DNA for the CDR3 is TGTGCCAGCAGCTTGAGCAGCTCCTACGAGCAGTACTTC. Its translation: CASSLSSSYEQYF.

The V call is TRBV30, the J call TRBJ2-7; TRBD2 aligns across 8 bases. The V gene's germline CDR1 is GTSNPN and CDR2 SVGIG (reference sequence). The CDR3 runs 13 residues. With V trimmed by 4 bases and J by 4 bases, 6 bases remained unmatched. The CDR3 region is CAWTTGREYEQYF. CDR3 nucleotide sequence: TGTGCCTGGACCACCGGGAGGGAGTACGAGCAGTACTTC. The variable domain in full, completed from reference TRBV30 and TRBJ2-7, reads SQTIHQWPATLVQPVGSPLSLECTVEGTSNPNLYWYRQAAGRGLQLLFYSVGIGQISSEVPQNLSASRPQDRQFILSSKKLLLSDSGFYLCAWTTGREYEQYFGPGTRLTVT.

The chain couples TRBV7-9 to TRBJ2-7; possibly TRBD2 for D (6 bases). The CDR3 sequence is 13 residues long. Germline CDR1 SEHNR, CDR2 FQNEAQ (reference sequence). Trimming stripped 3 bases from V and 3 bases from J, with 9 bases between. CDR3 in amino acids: CASSLGRDYEQYF. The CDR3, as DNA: TGTGCCAGCAGCTTGGGGCGGGACTACGAGCAGTACTTC.

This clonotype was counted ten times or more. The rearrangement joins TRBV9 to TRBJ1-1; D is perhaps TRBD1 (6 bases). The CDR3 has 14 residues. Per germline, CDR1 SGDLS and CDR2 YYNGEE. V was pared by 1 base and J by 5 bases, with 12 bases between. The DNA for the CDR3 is TGTGCCAGCAGCGTATCAGGGGAGAGGACTGAAGCTTTCTTT. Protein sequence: CASSVSGERTEAFF.

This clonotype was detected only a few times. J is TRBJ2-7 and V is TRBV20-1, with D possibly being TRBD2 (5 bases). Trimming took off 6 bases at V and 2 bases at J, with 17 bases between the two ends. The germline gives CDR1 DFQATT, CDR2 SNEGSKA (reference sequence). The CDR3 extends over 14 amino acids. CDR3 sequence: CSAEVGGPTYEQYF. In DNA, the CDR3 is TGCAGTGCCGAAGTCGGCGGGCCAACCTACGAGCAGTACTTC.

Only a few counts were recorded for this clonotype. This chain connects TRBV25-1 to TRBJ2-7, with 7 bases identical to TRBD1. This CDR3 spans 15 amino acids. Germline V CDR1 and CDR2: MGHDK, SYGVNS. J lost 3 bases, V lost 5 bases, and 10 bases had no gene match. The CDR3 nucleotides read TGTGCCAGCAGTCCCTCGGACAGGCTACTCTACGAGCAGTACTTC. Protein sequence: CASSPSDRLLYEQYF.

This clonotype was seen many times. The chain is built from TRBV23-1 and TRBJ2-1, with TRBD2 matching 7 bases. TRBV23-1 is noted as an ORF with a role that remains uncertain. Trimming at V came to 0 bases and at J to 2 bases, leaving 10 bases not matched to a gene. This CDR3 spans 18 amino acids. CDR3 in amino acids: CASSQSCRGGSAYNEQFF. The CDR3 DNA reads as TGCGCCAGCAGTCAATCGTGTCGCGGGGGAAGCGCCTACAATGAGCAGTTCTTC.

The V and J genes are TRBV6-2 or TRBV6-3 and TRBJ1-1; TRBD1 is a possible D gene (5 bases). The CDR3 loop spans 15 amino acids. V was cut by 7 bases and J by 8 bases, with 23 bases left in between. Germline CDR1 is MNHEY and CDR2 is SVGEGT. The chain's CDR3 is CASTGTGVSRGEAFF. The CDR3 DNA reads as TGTGCCAGCACCGGGACGGGCGTGTCCCGAGGAGAAGCTTTCTTT.

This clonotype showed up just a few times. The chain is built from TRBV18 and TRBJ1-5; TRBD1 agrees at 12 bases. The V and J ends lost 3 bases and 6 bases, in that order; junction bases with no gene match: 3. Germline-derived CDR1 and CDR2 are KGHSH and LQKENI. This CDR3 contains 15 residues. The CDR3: CASSPGQGAGQPQHF. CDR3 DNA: TGTGCCAGCTCACCGGGACAGGGGGCTGGTCAGCCCCAGCATTTT.

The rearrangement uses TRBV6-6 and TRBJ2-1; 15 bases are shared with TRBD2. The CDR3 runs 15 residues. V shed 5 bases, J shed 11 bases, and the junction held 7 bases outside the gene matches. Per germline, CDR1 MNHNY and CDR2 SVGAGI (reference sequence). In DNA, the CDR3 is TGTGCCAGCAGTCGGACTAGCGGGGGGGCACCAAAGCAGTTCTTC. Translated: CASSRTSGGAPKQFF.

CDR3 sequence: CASSLDLPYEQYF. CDR3 DNA: TGTGCCAGCAGCTTAGATCTTCCCTACGAGCAGTACTTC. The V and J genes are TRBV7-2 and TRBJ2-7; D unresolved. This CDR3 comprises 13 residues. Germline values: CDR1 SGHTA, CDR2 FQGNSA. V dropped 1 base and J dropped 2 bases, with 6 bases sitting between them.

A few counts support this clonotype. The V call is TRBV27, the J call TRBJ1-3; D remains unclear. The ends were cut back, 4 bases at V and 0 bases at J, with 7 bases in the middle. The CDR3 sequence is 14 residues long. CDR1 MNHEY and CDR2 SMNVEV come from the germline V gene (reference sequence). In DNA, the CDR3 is TGTGCCAGCAGTTCTGTGGGCTCTGGAAACACCATATATTTT. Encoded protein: CASSSVGSGNTIYF.

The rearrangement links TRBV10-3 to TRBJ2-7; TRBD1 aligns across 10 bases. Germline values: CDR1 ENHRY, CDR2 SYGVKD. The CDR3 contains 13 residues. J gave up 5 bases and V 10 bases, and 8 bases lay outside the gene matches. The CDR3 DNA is TGTGCCACCGCAGGACAGGGGGTCGACGAGCAGTACTTC. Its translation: CATAGQGVDEQYF.

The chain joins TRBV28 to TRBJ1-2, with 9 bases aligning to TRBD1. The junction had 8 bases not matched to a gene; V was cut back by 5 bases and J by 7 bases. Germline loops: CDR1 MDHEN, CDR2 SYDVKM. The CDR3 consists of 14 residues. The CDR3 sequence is CASSTGGSWIGYTF. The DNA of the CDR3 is TGTGCCAGCAGTACAGGGGGCTCTTGGATTGGCTACACCTTC.

CDR3 region: CASSLAGGKYEQYF. CDR3 bases: TGTGCCAGCAGTTTAGCTGGGGGCAAGTACGAGCAGTACTTC. This chain connects TRBV27 to TRBJ2-7; D possibly corresponds to TRBD1 (6 bases). Trimming took 2 bases from V and 4 from J, leaving 12 bases between them. CDR1 and CDR2 from the germline V gene are MNHEY and SMNVEV (reference sequence). The CDR3 has 14 residues.

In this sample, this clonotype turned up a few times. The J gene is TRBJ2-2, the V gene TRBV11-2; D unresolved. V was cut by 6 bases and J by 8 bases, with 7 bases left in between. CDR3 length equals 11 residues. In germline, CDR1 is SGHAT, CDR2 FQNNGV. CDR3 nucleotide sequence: TGTGCCAGCAGTAGCTGGGGGGAGCTGTTTTTT. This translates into CASSSWGELFF.

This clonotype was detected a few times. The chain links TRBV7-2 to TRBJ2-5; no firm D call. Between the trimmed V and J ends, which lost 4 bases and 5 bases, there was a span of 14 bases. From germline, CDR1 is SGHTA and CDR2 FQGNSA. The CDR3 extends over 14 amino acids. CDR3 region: CASSSPQSRETQYF. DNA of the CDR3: TGTGCCAGCAGCTCCCCACAGAGCCGGGAGACCCAGTACTTC.

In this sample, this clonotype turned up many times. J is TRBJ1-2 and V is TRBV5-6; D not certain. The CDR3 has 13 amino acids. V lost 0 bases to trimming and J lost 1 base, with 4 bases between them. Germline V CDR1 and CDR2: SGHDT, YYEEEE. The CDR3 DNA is TGTGCCAGCAGCTTGGCCGTTAACTATGGCTACACCTTC. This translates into CASSLAVNYGYTF.

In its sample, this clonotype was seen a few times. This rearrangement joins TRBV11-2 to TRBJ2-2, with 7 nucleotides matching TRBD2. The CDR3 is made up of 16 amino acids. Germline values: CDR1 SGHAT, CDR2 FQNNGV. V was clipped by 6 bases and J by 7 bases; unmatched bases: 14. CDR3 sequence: CASSPARGSLLGELFF. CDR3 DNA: TGTGCCAGCAGTCCAGCGCGGGGGTCCTTGCTCGGGGAGCTGTTTTTT.

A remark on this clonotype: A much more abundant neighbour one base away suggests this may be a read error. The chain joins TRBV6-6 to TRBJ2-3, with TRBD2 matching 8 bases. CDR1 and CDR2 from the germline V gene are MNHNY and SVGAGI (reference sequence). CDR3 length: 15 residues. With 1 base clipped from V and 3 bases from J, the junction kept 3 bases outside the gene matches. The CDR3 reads CASSYYGGATDTQYF. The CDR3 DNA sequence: TGTGCCAGCAGTTACTACGGGGGGGCTACAGATACGCAGTATTTT.

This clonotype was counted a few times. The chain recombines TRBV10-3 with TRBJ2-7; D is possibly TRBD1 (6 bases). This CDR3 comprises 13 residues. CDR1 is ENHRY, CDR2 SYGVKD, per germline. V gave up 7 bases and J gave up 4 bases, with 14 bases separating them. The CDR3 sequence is CAITRDIGYEQYF. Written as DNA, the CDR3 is TGTGCCATCACCCGGGACATCGGGTACGAGCAGTACTTC.

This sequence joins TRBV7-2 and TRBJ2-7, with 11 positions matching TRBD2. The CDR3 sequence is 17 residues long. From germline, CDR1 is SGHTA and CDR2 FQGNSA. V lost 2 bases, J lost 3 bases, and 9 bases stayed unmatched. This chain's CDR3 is CASSLTGGTSGYYEQYF. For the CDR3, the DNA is TGTGCCAGCAGCTTAACCGGGGGGACTAGCGGATACTACGAGCAGTACTTC.